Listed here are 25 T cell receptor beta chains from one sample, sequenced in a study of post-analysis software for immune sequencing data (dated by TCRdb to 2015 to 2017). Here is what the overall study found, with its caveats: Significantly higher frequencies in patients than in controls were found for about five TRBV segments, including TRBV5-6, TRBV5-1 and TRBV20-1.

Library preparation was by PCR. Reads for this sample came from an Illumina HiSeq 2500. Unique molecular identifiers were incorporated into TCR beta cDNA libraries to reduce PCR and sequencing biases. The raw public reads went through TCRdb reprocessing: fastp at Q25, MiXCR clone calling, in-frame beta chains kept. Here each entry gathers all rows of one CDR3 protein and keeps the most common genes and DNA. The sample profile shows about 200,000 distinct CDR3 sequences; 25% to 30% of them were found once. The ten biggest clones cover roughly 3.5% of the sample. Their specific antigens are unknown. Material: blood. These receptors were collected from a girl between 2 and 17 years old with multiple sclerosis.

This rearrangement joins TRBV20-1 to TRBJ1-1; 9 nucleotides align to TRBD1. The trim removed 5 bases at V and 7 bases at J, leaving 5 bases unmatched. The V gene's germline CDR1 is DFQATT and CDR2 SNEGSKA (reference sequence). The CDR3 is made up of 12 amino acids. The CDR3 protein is CSARQGVSEAFF. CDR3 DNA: TGCAGTGCTCGACAGGGGGTGAGTGAAGCTTTCTTT.

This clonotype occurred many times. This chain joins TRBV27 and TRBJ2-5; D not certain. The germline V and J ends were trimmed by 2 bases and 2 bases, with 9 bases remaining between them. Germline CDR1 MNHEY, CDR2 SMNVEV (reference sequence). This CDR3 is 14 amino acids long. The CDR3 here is CASSLIGGQETQYF. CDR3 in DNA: TGTGCCAGCAGTTTAATCGGCGGTCAAGAGACCCAGTACTTC.

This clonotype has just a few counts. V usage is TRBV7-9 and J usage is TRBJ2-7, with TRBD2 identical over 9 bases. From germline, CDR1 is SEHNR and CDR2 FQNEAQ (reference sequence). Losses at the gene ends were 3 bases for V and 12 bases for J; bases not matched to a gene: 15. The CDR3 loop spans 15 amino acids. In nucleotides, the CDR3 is TGTGCCAGCAGCTTGGCCCAGGGTCTAGCGGGAACCGCGTACTTC. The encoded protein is CASSLAQGLAGTAYF.

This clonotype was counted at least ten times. Here the CDR3 DNA reads TGTGCCAGCAACCTGGGACAGCCTAGCAATCAGCCCCAGCATTTT. This encodes CASNLGQPSNQPQHF. The V and J genes are TRBV27 and TRBJ1-5, with 7 bases identical to TRBD1. The CDR3 runs to 15 residues. The J segment lost 0 bases and the V segment lost 7 bases, leaving 6 bases of the junction unmatched. Germline CDR1 MNHEY, CDR2 SMNVEV (reference sequence).

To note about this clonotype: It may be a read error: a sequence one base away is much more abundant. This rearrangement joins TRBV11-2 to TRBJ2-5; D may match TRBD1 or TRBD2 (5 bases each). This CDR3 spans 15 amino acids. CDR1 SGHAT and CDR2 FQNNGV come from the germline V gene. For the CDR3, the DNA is TGTGTCAGCAGCTTTCTCCGGGACCCACAAGAGACCCAGTACTTC. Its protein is CVSSFLRDPQETQYF.

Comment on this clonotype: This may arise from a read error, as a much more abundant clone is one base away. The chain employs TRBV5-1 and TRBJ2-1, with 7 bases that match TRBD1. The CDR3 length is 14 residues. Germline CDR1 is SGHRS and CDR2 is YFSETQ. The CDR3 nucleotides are TGCGCCGGCAGCACAGGACAGGTCGGCAATGAGCAGTTCTTC. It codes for CAGSTGQVGNEQFF.

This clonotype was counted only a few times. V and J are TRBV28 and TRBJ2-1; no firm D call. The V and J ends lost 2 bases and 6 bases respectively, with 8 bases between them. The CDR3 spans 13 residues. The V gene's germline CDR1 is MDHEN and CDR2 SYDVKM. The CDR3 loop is CASSLRERNEQFF. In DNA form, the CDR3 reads TGTGCCAGCAGTTTAAGGGAACGCAATGAGCAGTTCTTC. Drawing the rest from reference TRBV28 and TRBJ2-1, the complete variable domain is DVKVTQSSRYLVKRTGEKVFLECVQDMDHENMFWYRQDPGLGLRLIYFSYDVKMKEKGDIPEGYSVSREKKERFSLILESASTNQTSMYLCASSLRERNEQFFGPGTRLTVL.

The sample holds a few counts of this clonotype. The CDR3 coding sequence is TGCGCCAGCAGCGACCCGGGACAGGGCGTTTCCGGGGAGCTGTTTTTT. Translated, it gives CASSDPGQGVSGELFF. V gene TRBV5-1 combines with J gene TRBJ2-2; TRBD1 matches at 9 bases. Germline V gives CDR1 SGHRS, CDR2 YFSETQ. The CDR3 loop spans 16 amino acids. V lost 4 bases and J lost 6; bases outside the gene matches: 10.

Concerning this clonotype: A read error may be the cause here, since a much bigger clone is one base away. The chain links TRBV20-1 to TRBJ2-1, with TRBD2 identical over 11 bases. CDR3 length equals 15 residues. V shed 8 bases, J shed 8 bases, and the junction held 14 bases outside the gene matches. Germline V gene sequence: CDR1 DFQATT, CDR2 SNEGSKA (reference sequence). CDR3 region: CSTNGLAGMSDEQFF. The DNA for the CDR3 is TGCAGTACCAACGGACTAGCGGGCATGTCGGATGAGCAGTTCTTC.

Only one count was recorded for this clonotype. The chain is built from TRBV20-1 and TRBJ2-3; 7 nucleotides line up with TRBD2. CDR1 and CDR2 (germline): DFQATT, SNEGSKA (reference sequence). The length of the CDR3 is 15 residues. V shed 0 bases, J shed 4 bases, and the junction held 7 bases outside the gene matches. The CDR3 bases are TGCAGTGCTAGAGATCAGCGGGGTGGTCCAGATACGCAGTATTTT. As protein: CSARDQRGGPDTQYF.

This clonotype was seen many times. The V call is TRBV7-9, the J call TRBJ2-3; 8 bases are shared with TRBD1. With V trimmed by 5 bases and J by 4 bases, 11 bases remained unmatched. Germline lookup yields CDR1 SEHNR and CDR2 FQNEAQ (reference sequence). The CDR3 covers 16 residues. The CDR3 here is CASSPTDRVVADTQYF. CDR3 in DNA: TGTGCCAGCAGCCCAACGGACAGGGTTGTCGCAGATACGCAGTATTTT.

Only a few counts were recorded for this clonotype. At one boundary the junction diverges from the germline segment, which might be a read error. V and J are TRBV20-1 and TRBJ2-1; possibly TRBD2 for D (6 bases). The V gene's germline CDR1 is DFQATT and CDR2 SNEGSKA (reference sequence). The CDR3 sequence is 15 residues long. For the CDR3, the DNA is TGCAGTGTCCTCAACCGGGACTCGGGGCTCAATAAGCAGTTCTTC. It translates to CSVLNRDSGLNKQFF.

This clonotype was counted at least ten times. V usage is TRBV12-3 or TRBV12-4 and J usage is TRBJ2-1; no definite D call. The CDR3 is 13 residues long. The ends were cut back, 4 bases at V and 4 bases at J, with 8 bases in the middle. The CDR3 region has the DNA TGTGCCAGCAGTTCCCAGACTTACAATGAGCAGTTCTTC. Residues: CASSSQTYNEQFF.

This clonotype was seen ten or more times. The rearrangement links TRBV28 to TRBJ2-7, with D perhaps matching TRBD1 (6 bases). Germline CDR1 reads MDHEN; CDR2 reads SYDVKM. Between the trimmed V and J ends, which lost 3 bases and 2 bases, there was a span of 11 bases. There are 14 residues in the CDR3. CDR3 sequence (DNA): TGTGCCAGCAGTTTGGACAGAGCACCCTACGAGCAGTACTTC. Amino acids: CASSLDRAPYEQYF.

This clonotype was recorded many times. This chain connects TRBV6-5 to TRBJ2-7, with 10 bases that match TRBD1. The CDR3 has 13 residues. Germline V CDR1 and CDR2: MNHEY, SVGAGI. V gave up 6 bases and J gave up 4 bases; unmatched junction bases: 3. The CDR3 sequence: CASRWTGGYEQYF. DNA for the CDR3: TGTGCCAGCAGGTGGACAGGGGGATACGAGCAGTACTTC.

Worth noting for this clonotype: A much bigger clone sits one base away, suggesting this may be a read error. The CDR3 protein is CTSSSDRGEQYF. The CDR3 bases are TGTACCAGCAGCTCGGACAGGGGCGAGCAGTACTTC. The chain links TRBV5-5 to TRBJ2-7; 9 bases are a match to TRBD1. CDR1 is SGHKS and CDR2 is YYEKEE in the germline V gene (reference sequence). The CDR3 runs 12 residues. Using reference TRBV5-5 and TRBJ2-7 for the parts outside the CDR3, the full variable domain is DAGVTQSPTHLIKTRGQQVTLRCSPISGHKSVSWYQQVLGQGPQFIFQYYEKEERGRGNFPDRFSARQFPNYSSELNVNALLLGDSALYLCTSSSDRGEQYFGPGTRLTVT.

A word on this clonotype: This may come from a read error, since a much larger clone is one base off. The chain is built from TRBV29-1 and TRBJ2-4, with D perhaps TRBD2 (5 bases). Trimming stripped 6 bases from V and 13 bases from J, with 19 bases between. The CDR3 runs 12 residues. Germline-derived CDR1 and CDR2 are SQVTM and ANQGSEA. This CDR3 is CSVWELPGEQYF. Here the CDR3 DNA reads TGCAGCGTCTGGGAGCTTCCCGGAGAGCAGTACTTC.

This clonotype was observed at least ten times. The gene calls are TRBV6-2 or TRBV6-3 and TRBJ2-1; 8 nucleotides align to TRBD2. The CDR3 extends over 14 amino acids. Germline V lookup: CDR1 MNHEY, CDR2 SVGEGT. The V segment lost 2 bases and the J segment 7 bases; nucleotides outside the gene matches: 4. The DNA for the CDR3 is TGTGCCAGCAGTTACGTAAGCGGGAGAAATGAGCAGTTCTTC. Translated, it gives CASSYVSGRNEQFF.

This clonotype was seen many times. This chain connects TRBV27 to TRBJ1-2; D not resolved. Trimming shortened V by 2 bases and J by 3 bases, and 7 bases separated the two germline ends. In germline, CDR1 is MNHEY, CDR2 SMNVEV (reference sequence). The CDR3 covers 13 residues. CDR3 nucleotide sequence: TGTGCCAGCAGTTTAATGCCGGACTATGGCTACACCTTC. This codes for CASSLMPDYGYTF.

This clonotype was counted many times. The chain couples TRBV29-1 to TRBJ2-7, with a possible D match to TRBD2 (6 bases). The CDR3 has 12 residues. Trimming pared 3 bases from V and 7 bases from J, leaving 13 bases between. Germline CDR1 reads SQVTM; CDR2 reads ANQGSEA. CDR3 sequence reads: CSVEDVSGEQYF. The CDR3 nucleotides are TGCAGCGTTGAGGATGTAAGCGGGGAGCAGTACTTC.

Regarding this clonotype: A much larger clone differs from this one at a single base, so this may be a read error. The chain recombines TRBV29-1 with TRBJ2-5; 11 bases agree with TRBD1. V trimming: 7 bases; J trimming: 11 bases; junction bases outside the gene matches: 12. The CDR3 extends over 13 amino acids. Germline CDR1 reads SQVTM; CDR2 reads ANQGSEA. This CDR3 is CSAGQGAPGEQYF. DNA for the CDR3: TGCAGCGCCGGACAGGGGGCGCCTGGGGAGCAGTACTTC. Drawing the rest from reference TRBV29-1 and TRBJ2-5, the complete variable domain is SAVISQKPSRDICQRGTSLTIQCQVDSQVTMMFWYRQQPGQSLTLIATANQGSEATYESGFVIDKFPISRPNLTFSTLTVSNMSPEDSSIYLCSAGQGAPGEQYFGPGTRLLVL.

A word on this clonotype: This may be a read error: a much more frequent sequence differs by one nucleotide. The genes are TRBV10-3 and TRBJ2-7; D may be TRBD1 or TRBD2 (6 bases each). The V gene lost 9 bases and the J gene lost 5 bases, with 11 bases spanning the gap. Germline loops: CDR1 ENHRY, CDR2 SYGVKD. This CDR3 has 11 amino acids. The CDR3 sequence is CAIGGMNEQYF. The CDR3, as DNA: TGTGCCATAGGGGGGATGAACGAGCAGTACTTC.

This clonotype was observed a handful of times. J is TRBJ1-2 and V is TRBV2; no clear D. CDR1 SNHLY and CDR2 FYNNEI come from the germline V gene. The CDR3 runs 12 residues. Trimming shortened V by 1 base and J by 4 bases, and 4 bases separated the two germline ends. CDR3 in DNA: TGTGCCAGCAGTGAAGACAGCTATGGCTACACCTTC. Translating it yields CASSEDSYGYTF.

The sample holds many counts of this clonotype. CDR3 loop: CASTPQGPGYTF. The CDR3 DNA sequence: TGTGCCAGCACCCCGCAGGGACCTGGCTACACCTTC. The chain couples TRBV2 to TRBJ1-2, with D perhaps matching TRBD1 (5 bases). The CDR3 runs to 12 residues. Germline assignment: CDR1 SNHLY and CDR2 FYNNEI. V dropped 7 bases and J dropped 7 bases, with 13 bases sitting between them.

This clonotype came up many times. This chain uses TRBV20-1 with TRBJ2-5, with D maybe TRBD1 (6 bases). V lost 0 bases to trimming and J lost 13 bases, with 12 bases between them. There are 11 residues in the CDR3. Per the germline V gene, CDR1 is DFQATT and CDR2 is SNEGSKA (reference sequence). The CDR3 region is CSARDSQGVYF. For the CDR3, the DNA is TGCAGTGCTAGAGATTCACAGGGCGTGTACTTC.